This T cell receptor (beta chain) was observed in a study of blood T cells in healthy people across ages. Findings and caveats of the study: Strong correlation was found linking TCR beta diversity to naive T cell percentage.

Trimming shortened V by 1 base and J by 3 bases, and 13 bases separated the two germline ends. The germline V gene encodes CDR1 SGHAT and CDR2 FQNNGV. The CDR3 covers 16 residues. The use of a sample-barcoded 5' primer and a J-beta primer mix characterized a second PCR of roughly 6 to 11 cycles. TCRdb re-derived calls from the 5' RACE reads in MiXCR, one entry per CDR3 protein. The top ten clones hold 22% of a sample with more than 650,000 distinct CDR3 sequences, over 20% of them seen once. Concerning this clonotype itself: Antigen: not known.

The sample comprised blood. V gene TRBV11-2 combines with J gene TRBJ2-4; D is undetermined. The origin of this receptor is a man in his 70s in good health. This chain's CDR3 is CASSLGTDARKNIQYF. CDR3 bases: TGTGCCAGCAGCTTAGGAACCGACGCCCGCAAAAACATTCAGTACTTC.